This T cell receptor beta chain appears in the sequencing data of a study of blood T cell repertoires in COVID-19. Germline V gene sequence: CDR1 LNHDA, CDR2 SQIVND (reference sequence). Trimming took 4 bases from V and 5 from J; bases not matched to a gene: 5. CDR3 size: 15 residues. In the original workflow: Reference gene primer amplification in the assay estimated nucleated cell counts. Clones were read by immunoSEQ multiplex PCR, and TCRdb kept only the in-frame ones, dropping some. Clone size and V and J calls were adopted from that table, with D and trimming inferred from the DNA. This table has some 350,000 clones, 88% appearing once. Everyone who took part was roughly 18 to 89 years old, and they came from about 25 US areas.

Input material: PBMCs or T cells enriched from blood (not recorded which). This chain connects TRBV19 to TRBJ1-6, with 7 bases fitting TRBD1. The source of this sequence is a man between 25 and 39 years old who had recovered from COVID-19. The DNA for the CDR3 is TGTGCCAGTAGTAAGACAGGGTCCCATAATTCACCCCTCCACTTT. Translated, it gives CASSKTGSHNSPLHF.